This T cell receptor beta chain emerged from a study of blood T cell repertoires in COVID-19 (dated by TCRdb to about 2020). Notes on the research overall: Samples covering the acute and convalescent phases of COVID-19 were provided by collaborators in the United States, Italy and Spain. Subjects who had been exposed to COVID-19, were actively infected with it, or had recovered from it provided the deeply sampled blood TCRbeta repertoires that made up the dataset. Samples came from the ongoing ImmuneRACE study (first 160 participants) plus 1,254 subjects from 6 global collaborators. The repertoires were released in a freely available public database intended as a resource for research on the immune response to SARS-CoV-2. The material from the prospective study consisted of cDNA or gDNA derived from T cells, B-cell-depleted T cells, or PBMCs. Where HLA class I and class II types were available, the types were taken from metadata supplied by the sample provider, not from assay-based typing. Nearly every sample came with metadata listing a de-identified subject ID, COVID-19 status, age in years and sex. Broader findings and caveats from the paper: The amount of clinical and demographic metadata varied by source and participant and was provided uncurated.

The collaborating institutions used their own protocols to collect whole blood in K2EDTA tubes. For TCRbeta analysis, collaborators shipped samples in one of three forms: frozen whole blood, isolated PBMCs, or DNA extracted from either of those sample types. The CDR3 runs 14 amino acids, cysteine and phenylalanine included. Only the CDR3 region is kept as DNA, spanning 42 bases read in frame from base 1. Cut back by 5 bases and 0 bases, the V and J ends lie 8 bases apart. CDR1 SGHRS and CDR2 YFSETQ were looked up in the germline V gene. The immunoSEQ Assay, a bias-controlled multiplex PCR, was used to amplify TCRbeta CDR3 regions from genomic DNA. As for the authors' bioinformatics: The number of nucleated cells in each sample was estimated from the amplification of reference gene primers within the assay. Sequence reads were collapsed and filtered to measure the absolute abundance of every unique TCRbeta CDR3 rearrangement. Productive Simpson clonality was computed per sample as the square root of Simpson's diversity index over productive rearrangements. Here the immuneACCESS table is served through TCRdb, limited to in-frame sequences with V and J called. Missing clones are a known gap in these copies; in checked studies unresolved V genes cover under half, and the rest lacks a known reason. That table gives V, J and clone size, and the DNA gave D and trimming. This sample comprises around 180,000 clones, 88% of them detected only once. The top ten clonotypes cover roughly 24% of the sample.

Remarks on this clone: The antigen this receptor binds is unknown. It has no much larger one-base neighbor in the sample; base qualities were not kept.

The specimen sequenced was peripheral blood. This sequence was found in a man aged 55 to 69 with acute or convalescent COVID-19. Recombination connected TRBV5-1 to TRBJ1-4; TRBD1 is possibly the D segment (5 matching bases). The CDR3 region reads CASSEGATNEKLFF. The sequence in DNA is TGCGCCAGCAGTGAAGGGGCAACTAATGAAAAACTGTTTTTT. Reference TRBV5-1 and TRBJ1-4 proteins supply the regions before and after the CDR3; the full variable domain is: KAGVTQTPRYLIKTRGQQVTLSCSPISGHRSVSWYQQTPGQGLQFLFEYFSETQRNKGNFPGRFSGRQFSNSRSEMNVSTLELGDSALYLCASSEGATNEKLFFGSGTQLSVL.